The next 12 T cell receptor beta chains were all read from a single sample in a study of blood T cell repertoires in COVID-19. Clones were sequenced by immunoSEQ multiplex PCR, and TCRdb holds only the in-frame ones, with some missing. Of about 39,000 clones listed, 87% were seen once; the top ten hold roughly a fifth. Sequencing input: peripheral blood. The receptors originated from a man between 60 and 70 years old with acute or convalescent COVID-19.

The V gene is TRBV14, the J gene TRBJ2-7; the D gene is possibly TRBD1 (6 bases). Trimming cost V 3 bases and J 4 bases, with 10 bases left between them. The germline gives CDR1 SGHDN, CDR2 FVKESK. The CDR3 totals 13 residues. CDR3 protein: CASSHGQFYEQYF. The CDR3 nucleotides are TGTGCCAGCAGCCATGGACAGTTTTACGAGCAGTACTTC.

The chain combines TRBV18 with TRBJ2-2, with TRBD2 matching over 12 bases. V lost 2 bases to trimming and J lost 6 bases; unmatched junction nucleotides: 7. Germline loops: CDR1 KGHSH, CDR2 LQKENI. There are 17 residues in the CDR3. The chain's CDR3 is CASSPNPGLAGAGELFF. CDR3 in DNA: TGTGCCAGCTCACCAAATCCGGGACTAGCGGGTGCCGGGGAGCTGTTTTTT. The whole variable domain, filled in from reference TRBV18 and TRBJ2-2, reads NAGVMQNPRHLVRRRGQEARLRCSPMKGHSHVYWYRQLPEEGLKFMVYLQKENIIDESGMPKERFSAEFPKEGPSILRIQQVVRGDSAAYFCASSPNPGLAGAGELFFGEGSRLTVL.

This chain connects TRBV7-2 to TRBJ2-7; 7 nucleotides match TRBD2. This CDR3 region has 13 residues. Unmatched junction bases numbered 4, after V lost 1 base and J lost 7 bases. CDR1 is SGHTA, CDR2 FQGNSA, per germline. CDR3 DNA sequence: TGTGCCAGCAGCTTAGAGCGGGATGGTGAGCAGTACTTC. As protein: CASSLERDGEQYF.

This chain links TRBV18 with TRBJ1-1; TRBD1 might be the D (6 bases). V was shortened by 8 bases and J by 2 bases, with 15 bases between the two germline ends. The V gene's germline CDR1 is KGHSH and CDR2 LQKENI. The CDR3 is 14 residues long. The CDR3 DNA reads TGTGCCAGCGGTACAGGGTTATCTAACACTGAAGCTTTCTTT. Amino acid sequence: CASGTGLSNTEAFF.

V usage is TRBV7-5 and J usage is TRBJ1-2; TRBD1, the table's D call, was not compared with the DNA. TRBV7-5 is given as a pseudogene. This CDR3 is built from 12 residues. CDR3 loop: CVRSRQNYGYTF. The CDR3 DNA sequence: TGTGTCAGAAGCAGACAGAACTATGGCTACACCTTC.

This clone was counted once. The chain uses TRBV18 and TRBJ2-2; 10 bases map to TRBD2. The CDR3 consists of 17 residues. J lost 10 bases, V lost 0 bases, and 11 bases had no gene match. Germline CDR1 reads KGHSH; CDR2 reads LQKENI. In DNA form, the CDR3 reads TGTGCCAGCTCACCACCGCAGTACGGGACTAGCGACACGGAGCTGTTTTTT. This translates into CASSPPQYGTSDTELFF.

This clone came up once. This rearrangement joins TRBV30 to TRBJ1-2; D not resolved. The germline V gene encodes CDR1 GTSNPN and CDR2 SVGIG (reference sequence). There are 13 residues in the CDR3. V shed 2 bases and J shed 2 bases, with 9 bases lying between them. CDR3 nucleotide sequence: TGTGCCTGGAGTCCTGCGTTGAACTATGGCTACACCTTC. Translated: CAWSPALNYGYTF.

J is TRBJ2-2 and V is TRBV9, with D uncertain. V was shortened by 6 bases and J by 8 bases, with 20 bases between the two germline ends. CDR3 length: 15 residues. Germline V gene lookup returns CDR1 SGDLS and CDR2 YYNGEE. The CDR3 DNA is TGTGCCAGCAACCGGGTTGGCAGTGTAGTAGGGGAGCTGTTTTTT. This encodes CASNRVGSVVGELFF.

The gene calls are TRBV5-4 and TRBJ2-7; 7 positions match TRBD1. Germline CDR1 is SGHNT and CDR2 is YYREEE (reference sequence). V trimming: 4 bases; J trimming: 3 bases; junction bases outside the gene matches: 7. This CDR3 region has 14 residues. DNA for the CDR3: TGTGCCAGCAGCGAAACGGGACAGCACTACGAGCAGTACTTC. It specifies CASSETGQHYEQYF.

This chain uses TRBV7-9 with TRBJ1-2; no reliable D call. The CDR3 contains 15 residues. Trimming cost V 3 bases and J 5 bases, with 16 bases left between them. Germline V gives CDR1 SEHNR, CDR2 FQNEAQ (reference sequence). CDR3 in DNA: TGTGCCAGCAGCTTGTCATCGGGAGACCGTTATGGCTACACCTTC. This sequence encodes CASSLSSGDRYGYTF.

The rearrangement joins TRBV6-6 to TRBJ2-1; D is perhaps TRBD2 (6 bases). The V end lost 6 bases, the J end lost 14 bases, and 17 bases lay between the germline ends. The CDR3 runs to 12 residues. In germline, CDR1 is MNHNY, CDR2 SVGAGI (reference sequence). The CDR3, as DNA: TGTGCCAGCAGCAACACGGAGGGCCGGGAGTTCTTC. Translated, it gives CASSNTEGREFF.

The chain employs TRBV7-8 and TRBJ1-1; D not certain. V shed 5 bases and J shed 4 bases, with 11 bases lying between them. The CDR3 length is 13 residues. Looked up from germline, CDR1 is SGHVS and CDR2 is FQNEAQ. The CDR3, as DNA: TGTGCCAGCAGCCGAACACAGAGCACTGAAGCTTTCTTT. As protein: CASSRTQSTEAFF.